The next 17 T cell receptor beta chains were all read from a single sample in a study of T cells expressing NK-cell markers. TCRdb reprocessed the 5' RACE reads and keeps a single row for each CDR3 protein, giving no DNA. Reported are fewer than 550,000 distinct CDR3 sequences; the ten largest clones contain around 1.4%. What was sequenced was blood T cells: a sorted CD56 or NKG2C T cell subset, CD4+ or CD8+ T cells, or bulk PBMC T cells (not recorded which). Every receptor here comes from a woman between 45 and 60 years old in good health.

The chain combines TRBV7-9 with TRBJ2-2; checking the TCRdb D call of TRBD1 is not possible without DNA. CDR3 length equals 13 residues. CDR1 SEHNR and CDR2 FQNEAQ come from the germline V gene (reference sequence). The CDR3 region is CAPGAGMTGELFF.

J is TRBJ2-7 and V is TRBV3-1. The CDR3 totals 11 residues. Germline CDR1 LGHDT, CDR2 YNNKEL (reference sequence). CDR3 in amino acids: CASSQVNEQYF.

This sequence joins TRBV5-6 and TRBJ2-7; the D gene TCRdb calls, TRBD2, cannot be checked with no DNA. The CDR3 runs 16 residues. Germline CDR1 SGHDT, CDR2 YYEEEE. The CDR3 reads CASSFLLVGSGSEQYF.

The V and J genes are TRBV5-1 and TRBJ2-3; checking the TCRdb D call of TRBD2 is not possible without DNA. There are 16 residues in the CDR3. In germline, CDR1 is SGHRS, CDR2 YFSETQ. CDR3 in amino acids: CASSHVTSGYTDTQYF.

CDR3 region: CATSDSPGHNEQFF. The rearrangement links TRBV24-1 to TRBJ2-1. The CDR3 runs to 14 residues. The V gene's germline CDR1 is KGHDR and CDR2 SFDVKD.

The rearrangement links TRBV20-1 to TRBJ1-5; with no DNA, the TCRdb D assignment of TRBD1 cannot be verified. CDR1 is DFQATT and CDR2 is SNEGSKA in the germline V gene (reference sequence). The CDR3 consists of 15 residues. CDR3 region: CSARDQGRLHQPQHF.

The CDR3 sequence: CASSVSRATYTDTQYF. The V call is TRBV6-1, the J call TRBJ2-3. Germline-derived CDR1 and CDR2 are MNHNS and SASEGT. The CDR3 has 16 amino acids.

The chain links TRBV6-5 to TRBJ2-1; TCRdb calls TRBD2, which cannot be checked without DNA. Germline CDR1 is MNHEY and CDR2 is SVGAGI. The length of the CDR3 is 17 residues. CDR3 protein: CASSYSQGAGGPNEQFF.

The chain uses TRBV5-1 and TRBJ1-4; TCRdb's D call, TRBD1, is unchecked because there is no DNA. This CDR3 region has 16 residues. Germline CDR1 and CDR2: SGHRS and YFSETQ. The CDR3 spells CASALTEGRTNEKLFF.

The chain combines TRBV2 with TRBJ2-1; TCRdb indicates TRBD2, and absent DNA this call remains unverified. The germline V gene has CDR1 SNHLY and CDR2 FYNNEI. The CDR3 is 13 residues long. The CDR3 sequence is CASIGLRTHEQFF.

The chain links TRBV12-3 or TRBV12-4 to TRBJ2-1; lacking DNA, the TRBD1 call made by TCRdb goes unchecked. This CDR3 region has 11 residues. The CDR3: CASQGRNEQFF.

V is TRBV12-3 or TRBV12-4 and J is TRBJ1-1; the TRBD1 assignment by TCRdb is unverifiable without DNA. CDR3 size: 13 residues. The CDR3 spells CASSLIGGTEAFF.

This chain connects TRBV12-3 or TRBV12-4 to TRBJ2-5. The CDR3 spans 15 residues. The CDR3 loop reads CASSDMLLGKETQYF.

The chain carries TRBV10-3 and TRBJ2-6; the TRBD2 assignment by TCRdb is unverifiable without DNA. The germline V gene encodes CDR1 ENHRY and CDR2 SYGVKD. The CDR3 is made up of 16 amino acids. The CDR3 loop reads CAISQGPRAGANVLTF.

The V and J genes are TRBV5-1 and TRBJ2-5. The CDR3 is 15 residues long. Germline lookup yields CDR1 SGHRS and CDR2 YFSETQ. The CDR3 sequence is CASSLVNVQQETQYF.

The chain's CDR3 is CASGEGPTEAFF. V usage is TRBV5-1 and J usage is TRBJ1-1. Germline CDR1 and CDR2: SGHRS and YFSETQ. CDR3 length: 12 residues.

The chain joins TRBV29-1 to TRBJ1-2; the D gene TCRdb calls, TRBD1, cannot be checked with no DNA. Germline CDR1 reads SQVTM; CDR2 reads ANQGSEA. This CDR3 has 15 residues. CDR3 amino acids: CSVGGIQTGDYGYTF. The full variable domain, rest sourced from reference TRBV29-1 and TRBJ1-2, is SAVISQKPSRDICQRGTSLTIQCQVDSQVTMMFWYRQQPGQSLTLIATANQGSEATYESGFVIDKFPISRPNLTFSTLTVSNMSPEDSSIYLCSVGGIQTGDYGYTFGSGTRLTVV.